The rows below give T cell receptor beta chains drawn from one sample of a study of T cell changes during pregnancy in multiple sclerosis. The method was immunoSEQ multiplex PCR; TCRdb's version includes in-frame clones alone and lacks a portion of them. Here the sample spans about 44,000 clones, 89% being singletons. Sequencing used CD4+ T cells from peripheral blood mononuclear cells, obtained after pregnancy. All receptors come from a female donor with multiple sclerosis, enrolled in a pregnancy study. CDR3s include the opening cysteine and the closing phenylalanine or tryptophan. D genes are given only for firm matches. Where a row states a size, it is once, few, many or the class of an expanded clone; other rows omit it.

abundance	v_gene	d_gene	j_gene	CDR3aa	CDR3nt
NA	TRBV5-1	TRBD1	TRBJ1-1	CASSSGQGLTEAFF	TGCGCCAGCAGCTCAGGACAGGGCCTCACTGAAGCTTTCTTT
NA	TRBV5-1	TRBD1	TRBJ2-7	CASSLTGTAYEQYF	TGCGCCAGCAGCTTGACTGGGACAGCCTACGAGCAGTACTTC
NA	TRBV5-1	TRBD2	TRBJ2-5	CASSFGTASGQETQYF	TGCGCCAGCAGCTTTGGCACAGCTAGCGGGCAAGAGACCCAGTACTTC
once	TRBV6-5	TRBD1	TRBJ1-1	CASSPDRATEAFF	TGTGCCAGCAGTCCCGACAGGGCCACTGAAGCTTTCTTT
NA	TRBV5-1	TRBD1	TRBJ1-1	CASSLFTGAWDTEAFF	TGCGCCAGCAGCTTATTCACAGGGGCTTGGGACACTGAAGCTTTCTTT
NA	TRBV11-2	TRBD1	TRBJ2-2	CASSLTGYYTGELFF	TGTGCCAGCAGCTTGACAGGGTACTACACCGGGGAGCTGTTTTTT
NA	TRBV9	NA	TRBJ2-1	CASSVESGSSSYNEQFF	TGTGCCAGCAGCGTAGAAAGCGGATCAAGCTCCTACAATGAGCAGTTCTTC
NA	TRBV5-1	NA	TRBJ2-1	CASSLARGTGWREATNNEQFF	TGCGCCAGCAGCTTGGCCCGGGGTACTGGATGGCGAGAAGCGACCAACAATGAGCAGTTCTTC
NA	TRBV6-5	NA	TRBJ2-7	CASSYNRAFYEQYF	TGTGCCAGCAGTTATAACAGGGCTTTCTACGAGCAGTACTTC
NA	TRBV7-2	NA	TRBJ1-4	CASSLAGDEKLFF	TGTGCCAGCAGCTTAGCAGGGGATGAAAAACTGTTTTTT
NA	TRBV28	TRBD2	TRBJ2-5	CASTKTSEETQYF	TGTGCCAGCACCAAGACTAGCGAGGAGACCCAGTACTTC
NA	TRBV10-3	NA	TRBJ2-5	CAAQSGHKETQYF	TGTGCCGCCCAAAGCGGGCACAAAGAGACCCAGTACTTC
NA	TRBV5-5	NA	TRBJ2-7	CASSLDWASYEQYF	TGTGCCAGCAGCTTGGACTGGGCCTCCTACGAGCAGTACTTC
few	TRBV5-4	NA	TRBJ1-1	CASSLRGGDMNTEAFF	TGTGCCAGCAGCCTGAGGGGGGGGGACATGAACACTGAAGCTTTCTTT
few	TRBV6-5	NA	TRBJ1-1	CASSRENTEAFF	TGTGCCAGCAGTAGAGAGAACACTGAAGCTTTCTTT
NA	TRBV7-3	NA	TRBJ1-1	CASSSKQVNTEAFF	TGTGCCAGCAGCTCCAAACAGGTGAACACTGAAGCTTTCTTT
NA	TRBV5-4	TRBD2	TRBJ2-2	CASSLDSGSKPGELFF	TGTGCCAGCAGCTTGGATAGCGGGAGCAAGCCCGGGGAGCTGTTTTTT
NA	TRBV28	NA	TRBJ2-7	CASSISYEQYF	TGTGCCAGCAGTATATCTTACGAGCAGTACTTC
NA	TRBV2	TRBD1	TRBJ2-7	CASTGTGHEQYF	TGTGCCAGTACCGGGACAGGACACGAGCAGTACTTC
NA	TRBV19	NA	TRBJ2-1	CASSPWGHNYNEQFF	TGTGCCAGTAGTCCGTGGGGACACAACTACAATGAGCAGTTCTTC
NA	TRBV14	NA	TRBJ2-7	CASSLLGQSYEQYF	TGTGCCAGCAGCCTCCTCGGACAGTCCTACGAGCAGTACTTC
NA	TRBV10-3	TRBD2	TRBJ2-2	CAISEQAGGYTGELFF	TGTGCCATCAGTGAGCAGGCGGGAGGGTACACCGGGGAGCTGTTTTTT